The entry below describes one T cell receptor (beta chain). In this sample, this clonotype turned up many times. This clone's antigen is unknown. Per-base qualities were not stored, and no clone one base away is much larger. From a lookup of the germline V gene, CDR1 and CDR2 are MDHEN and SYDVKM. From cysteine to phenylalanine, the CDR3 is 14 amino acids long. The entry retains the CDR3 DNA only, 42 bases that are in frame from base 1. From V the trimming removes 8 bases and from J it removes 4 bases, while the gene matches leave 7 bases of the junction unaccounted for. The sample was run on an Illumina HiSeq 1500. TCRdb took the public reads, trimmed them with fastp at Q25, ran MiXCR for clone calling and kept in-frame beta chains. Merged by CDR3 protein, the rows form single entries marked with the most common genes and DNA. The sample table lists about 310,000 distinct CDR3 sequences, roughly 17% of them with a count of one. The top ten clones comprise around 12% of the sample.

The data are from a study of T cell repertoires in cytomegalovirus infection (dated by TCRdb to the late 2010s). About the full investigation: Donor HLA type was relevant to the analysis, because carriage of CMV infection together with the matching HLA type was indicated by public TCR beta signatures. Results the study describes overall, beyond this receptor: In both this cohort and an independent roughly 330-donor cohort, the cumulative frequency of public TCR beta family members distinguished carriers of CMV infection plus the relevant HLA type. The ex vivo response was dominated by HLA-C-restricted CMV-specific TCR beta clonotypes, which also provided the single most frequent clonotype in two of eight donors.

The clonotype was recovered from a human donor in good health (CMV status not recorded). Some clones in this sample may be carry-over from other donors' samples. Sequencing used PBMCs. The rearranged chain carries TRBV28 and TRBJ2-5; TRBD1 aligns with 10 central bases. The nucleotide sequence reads TGTGCCAGCCGGGACAGGGGCTCTACAGAGACCCAGTACTTC. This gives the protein CASRDRGSTETQYF.